This paragraph reports one TCR beta chain. Assay used: immunoSEQ multiplex PCR; TCRdb lists only in-frame clones, some missing. The table includes roughly 200,000 clones, more than 75% detected once. These data are taken from a study of blood T cell repertoires in COVID-19. CDR3 length equals 14 residues. Trimming at V came to 5 bases and at J to 4 bases, leaving 3 bases not matched to a gene. The germline CDR1 and CDR2 sequences are MNHEY and SMNVEV (reference sequence). The TCR originated in a man between 60 and 75 years old who had recovered from COVID-19. V usage is TRBV27 and J usage is TRBJ2-5, with 11 bases that match TRBD1. The material sequenced was peripheral blood. The CDR3 reads CASSPGTGGETQYF. CDR3 in DNA: TGTGCCAGCAGTCCTGGGACAGGGGGAGAGACCCAGTACTTC.